Shown below are 28 T cell receptor beta chains from a single sample sequenced in a study of cytomegalovirus exposure and HLA in healthy donors. Researchers ran the PCR with 60 Vbeta and 13 Jbeta primers. This table comes from immunoSEQ multiplex PCR, and its TCRdb copy is limited to in-frame clones, with some not included. The table includes roughly 180,000 clones, around 85% detected once. Sequencing was done on a sample of PBMCs. The receptors shown here come from a boy between 2 and 10 years old in good health and CMV-seronegative.

The genes are TRBV2 and TRBJ2-5; 9 bases are a match to TRBD2. Germline loops: CDR1 SNHLY, CDR2 FYNNEI. The CDR3 has 18 residues. V trimming: 1 base; J trimming: 5 bases; junction bases outside the gene matches: 14. The CDR3 loop reads CASSEDRLAVGRWETQYF. The CDR3 DNA is TGTGCCAGCAGTGAAGACAGACTAGCGGTGGGAAGGTGGGAGACCCAGTACTTC.

V gene TRBV7-2 combines with J gene TRBJ2-5; TRBD2 matches 13 bases. The CDR3 has 15 residues. The trim removed 5 bases at V and 5 bases at J, leaving 5 bases unmatched. Germline V gene data show CDR1 as SGHTA and CDR2 as FQGNSA. CDR3 sequence reads: CASSLKTSGRETQYF. The CDR3 region has the DNA TGTGCCAGCAGCCTGAAGACTAGCGGGAGGGAGACCCAGTACTTC.

The V call is TRBV5-1, the J call TRBJ2-1; 12 bases line up with TRBD2. The CDR3 sequence is 16 residues long. After removal of 2 bases from V and 6 bases from J, the junction contained 6 bases not matched to a gene. Per the germline V gene, CDR1 is SGHRS and CDR2 is YFSETQ. CDR3 sequence reads: CASSLGLAGGLNEQFF. As DNA, the CDR3 is TGCGCCAGCAGCTTAGGGCTAGCGGGAGGGCTCAATGAGCAGTTCTTC.

The chain recombines TRBV7-6 with TRBJ2-1; TRBD2 aligns across 14 bases. After removal of 5 bases from V and 10 bases from J, the junction contained 16 bases not matched to a gene. The CDR3 loop spans 18 amino acids. Germline-derived CDR1 and CDR2 are SGHVS and FNYEAQ. The CDR3 loop reads CASSQQRTSGGPKGEQFF. DNA of the CDR3: TGTGCCAGCAGCCAACAAAGGACTAGCGGGGGGCCCAAGGGGGAGCAGTTCTTC.

The J gene is TRBJ2-7, the V gene TRBV18, with D perhaps matching TRBD2 (5 bases). The V end lost 0 bases, the J end lost 6 bases, and 15 bases lay between the germline ends. The CDR3 length is 15 residues. The V gene's germline CDR1 is KGHSH and CDR2 LQKENI. The CDR3 DNA is TGTGCCAGCTCACCACCCCCCCCCAGAGGGTCCGAGCAGTACGTC. The encoded protein is CASSPPPPRGSEQYV.

The rearrangement uses TRBV4-1 and TRBJ1-2; 8 nucleotides align to TRBD1. V lost 8 bases to trimming and J lost 8 bases; unmatched junction nucleotides: 13. The CDR3 runs to 14 residues. Germline V gene lookup returns CDR1 MGHRA and CDR2 YSYEKL. CDR3: CASLPTTGGQGYTF. The CDR3 region has the DNA TGCGCCAGCCTCCCTACCACAGGGGGGCAGGGCTACACCTTC.

The V and J genes are TRBV15 and TRBJ2-7; D is perhaps TRBD1 (5 bases). Germline-derived CDR1 and CDR2 are LNHNV and YYDKDF (reference sequence). Trimming removed 3 bases from V and 4 bases from J, with 13 bases in between. The CDR3 runs 14 residues. CDR3 sequence (DNA): TGTGCCACCAGCAGTGGCAGGGCGGATTACGAGCAGTACTTC. This sequence encodes CATSSGRADYEQYF.

This clone was detected only once. V is TRBV13 and J is TRBJ1-4; 11 nucleotides match TRBD1. V lost 4 bases and J lost 3; bases outside the gene matches: 1. The CDR3 covers 15 residues. The germline gives CDR1 PRHDT, CDR2 FYEKMQ (reference sequence). Here the CDR3 DNA reads TGTGCCAGCAGCTCGGGACAGGGGGCTAATGAAAAACTGTTTTTT. It is translated as CASSSGQGANEKLFF.

This chain connects TRBV10-2 to TRBJ1-2; TRBD1 matches 7 bases. From germline, CDR1 is WSHSY and CDR2 SAAADI. The CDR3 has 15 residues. The V gene end was trimmed by 4 bases and the J gene end by 0 bases; junction bases not matched to a gene: 5. The CDR3 protein is CASSANRGSNYGYTF. CDR3 DNA: TGCGCCAGCAGTGCCAACAGGGGTTCTAACTATGGCTACACCTTC.

Concerning this clone itself: At one of its ends the junction is not consistent with the germline gene, which may arise from a read error. This chain connects TRBV7-9 to TRBJ2-3; TRBD2 is a possible D gene (5 bases). Per the germline V gene, CDR1 is SEHNR and CDR2 is FQNEAQ (reference sequence). The CDR3 spans 12 residues. The CDR3 is CSSSRTGDTQYF. CDR3 in DNA: TGTTCCAGCAGTCGGACTGGGGATACGCAGTATTTT.

The count of this clone is one. J is TRBJ2-1 and V is TRBV19; D perhaps matches TRBD1 (5 bases). The CDR3 loop spans 17 amino acids. The germline gives CDR1 LNHDA, CDR2 SQIVND (reference sequence). V was shortened by 3 bases and J by 7 bases, with 22 bases between the two germline ends. CDR3 residues: CASSIFGGQIIPNEQFF. The CDR3 DNA follows: TGTGCCAGTAGTATCTTTGGCGGACAAATCATCCCAAATGAGCAGTTCTTC.

The chain recombines TRBV29-1 with TRBJ1-1; D possibly corresponds to TRBD1 (6 bases). With 2 bases removed from V and 2 bases from J, the gap between germline ends came to 9 bases. Germline CDR1 and CDR2: SQVTM and ANQGSEA. The CDR3 is made up of 13 amino acids. CDR3 in DNA: TGCAGCGTTGAATGGGGACAAAACACTGAAGCTTTCTTT. It specifies CSVEWGQNTEAFF.

V gene TRBV9 combines with J gene TRBJ1-2; D is uncertain. The CDR3 length is 12 residues. Germline-derived CDR1 and CDR2 are SGDLS and YYNGEE. The V end lost 3 bases, the J end lost 7 bases, and 10 bases lay between the germline ends. As DNA, the CDR3 is TGTGCCAGCAGCGCCCTCGGTAGTGGCTACACCTTC. Its translation: CASSALGSGYTF.

V gene TRBV2 combines with J gene TRBJ2-3; 11 bases agree with TRBD1. The CDR3 runs to 16 residues. With 9 bases clipped from V and 1 base from J, the junction kept 9 bases outside the gene matches. In germline, CDR1 is SNHLY, CDR2 FYNNEI. The CDR3 nucleotides read TGTGCCAGTACAACGGGACAGGGGGTGGGCACAGATACGCAGTATTTT. Its translation: CASTTGQGVGTDTQYF.

CDR3 nucleotide sequence: TGTGCCAGCTGTCCTAGACCTCTCCCCTCTGGGGCCAACGTCCTGACTTTC. As protein: CASCPRPLPSGANVLTF. The chain combines TRBV2 with TRBJ2-6; D ambiguous. Trimming took off 8 bases at V and 0 bases at J, with 17 bases between the two ends. Germline lookup yields CDR1 SNHLY and CDR2 FYNNEI. The CDR3 loop spans 17 amino acids.

The V call is TRBV18, the J call TRBJ1-5; a weak D match, TRBD1 (5 bases). Germline V gene data show CDR1 as KGHSH and CDR2 as LQKENI. The CDR3 runs to 15 residues. V was clipped by 4 bases and J by 4 bases, with 14 bases between them. The CDR3 sequence is CASSQGPAGNQPQHF. CDR3 DNA sequence: TGTGCCAGCTCACAAGGGCCAGCAGGGAATCAGCCCCAGCATTTT.

This chain uses TRBV11-2 with TRBJ2-1, with 10 positions matching TRBD2. The CDR3 loop spans 17 amino acids. With 5 bases clipped from V and 8 bases from J, the junction kept 15 bases outside the gene matches. CDR1 is SGHAT and CDR2 is FQNNGV in the germline V gene. CDR3 sequence: CASSLRTSGLVFDEQFF. The CDR3 DNA follows: TGTGCCAGCAGCCTACGGACTAGCGGTTTGGTGTTCGATGAGCAGTTCTTC.

The V call is TRBV19, the J call TRBJ1-2; 8 bases line up with TRBD1. Germline lookup yields CDR1 LNHDA and CDR2 SQIVND (reference sequence). This CDR3 comprises 13 residues. V lost 3 bases to trimming and J lost 7 bases; unmatched junction nucleotides: 4. The CDR3 reads CASSMTGESGYTF. The CDR3 DNA reads as TGTGCCAGTAGTATGACAGGGGAAAGTGGCTACACCTTC.

The V call is TRBV6-1, the J call TRBJ2-7, with D perhaps TRBD1 (5 bases). Germline CDR1 and CDR2: MNHNS and SASEGT. The CDR3 loop spans 14 amino acids. V was trimmed by 8 bases and J by 1 base, leaving 15 bases between them. CDR3 DNA sequence: TGTGCCAGCGGTTCCAGGGTTGAATCCTACGAGCAGTACTTC. It yields the protein CASGSRVESYEQYF.

V usage is TRBV27 and J usage is TRBJ1-2; D is unclear. This CDR3 is 14 amino acids long. Germline V gene lookup returns CDR1 MNHEY and CDR2 SMNVEV (reference sequence). Trimming took 6 bases from V and 1 from J, leaving 12 bases between them. This CDR3 is CASREDAGNYGYTF. Here the CDR3 DNA reads TGTGCCAGCAGGGAGGACGCGGGTAACTATGGCTACACCTTC.

The chain couples TRBV5-1 to TRBJ2-1, with 8 bases lining up with TRBD2. Germline V gives CDR1 SGHRS, CDR2 YFSETQ. The CDR3 is made up of 15 amino acids. J was trimmed by 9 bases and V by 1 base; bases with no gene match: 9. The CDR3 region has the DNA TGCGCCAGCAGCTTGATTTTAGCGGGGAGGGGTGAGCAGTTCTTC. Protein product: CASSLILAGRGEQFF.

This clone was seen only a few times. The CDR3 DNA is TGTGCCTGGAGTAGAGGAGATGAGCAGTTCTTC. Translation: CAWSRGDEQFF. The chain uses TRBV30 and TRBJ2-1; unclear D gene. Germline CDR1 and CDR2: GTSNPN and SVGIG (reference sequence). The CDR3 is made up of 11 amino acids. Trimming stripped 2 bases from V and 8 bases from J, with 7 bases between. The variable domain in full, with the rest retrieved from reference TRBV30 and TRBJ2-1, is SQTIHQWPATLVQPVGSPLSLECTVEGTSNPNLYWYRQAAGRGLQLLFYSVGIGQISSEVPQNLSASRPQDRQFILSSKKLLLSDSGFYLCAWSRGDEQFFGPGTRLTVL.

The rearrangement joins TRBV6-4 to TRBJ2-7; D is possibly TRBD2 (6 bases). Germline CDR1 and CDR2: MRHNA and SNTAGT. V was trimmed by 7 bases and J by 2 bases, leaving 12 bases between them. The CDR3 contains 13 residues. The CDR3 sequence: CASNRRETYEQYV. The CDR3 coding sequence is TGTGCCAGCAACCGCCGGGAGACCTACGAGCAGTACGTC.

The rearrangement links TRBV11-2 to TRBJ1-2; 7 nucleotides agree with TRBD1. The CDR3 sequence is 13 residues long. CDR1 and CDR2 (germline): SGHAT, FQNNGV. V trimming: 5 bases; J trimming: 7 bases; junction bases outside the gene matches: 7. The CDR3 is CASSRTGGSGYTF. The CDR3 DNA reads TGTGCCAGCAGCCGGACAGGAGGCAGTGGCTACACCTTC. Using reference TRBV11-2 and TRBJ1-2 for the parts outside the CDR3, the full variable domain is EAGVAQSPRYKIIEKRQSVAFWCNPISGHATLYWYQQILGQGPKLLIQFQNNGVVDDSQLPKDRFSAERLKGVDSTLKIQPAKLEDSAVYLCASSRTGGSGYTFGSGTRLTVV.

V and J are TRBV7-6 and TRBJ2-1; 7 bases fit TRBD1. The J segment lost 1 base and the V segment lost 3 bases, leaving 6 bases of the junction unmatched. Per germline, CDR1 SGHVS and CDR2 FNYEAQ. This CDR3 region has 16 residues. The CDR3 DNA reads TGTGCCAGCAGCTTGACAGGGACGGAGTCCTACAATGAGCAGTTCTTC. Its protein product is CASSLTGTESYNEQFF.

This clone was seen just once. The chain has TRBV28 and TRBJ2-1; tentatively, D is TRBD1 (6 bases). Deletions cut 3 bases from V and 7 bases from J, with 13 bases between. This CDR3 has 14 residues. Germline-derived CDR1 and CDR2 are MDHEN and SYDVKM. CDR3 sequence: CASSFQGRANEQFF. The CDR3 DNA reads as TGTGCCAGCAGTTTTCAGGGGCGGGCAAATGAGCAGTTCTTC.

The chain links TRBV27 to TRBJ1-1; no clear D. Germline CDR1 and CDR2: MNHEY and SMNVEV (reference sequence). The CDR3 is 13 residues long. Trimming took 3 bases from V and 0 from J, leaving 5 bases between them. CDR3 DNA sequence: TGTGCCAGCAGTTTGTTTATGAACACTGAAGCTTTCTTT. It codes for CASSLFMNTEAFF.

The V call is TRBV5-6, the J call TRBJ2-7; no clear D. The germline CDR1 and CDR2 sequences are SGHDT and YYEEEE. V lost 0 bases and J lost 3, with 7 bases in between. This CDR3 comprises 13 residues. For the CDR3, the DNA is TGTGCCAGCAGCTTGGGCGGAATCTACGAGCAGTACTTC. Amino acid sequence: CASSLGGIYEQYF. The full variable domain, in which reference TRBV5-6 and TRBJ2-7 provide the parts outside the CDR3, is DAGVTQSPTHLIKTRGQQVTLRCSPKSGHDTVSWYQQALGQGPQFIFQYYEEEERQRGNFPDRFSGHQFPNYSSELNVNALLLGDSALYLCASSLGGIYEQYFGPGTRLTVT.